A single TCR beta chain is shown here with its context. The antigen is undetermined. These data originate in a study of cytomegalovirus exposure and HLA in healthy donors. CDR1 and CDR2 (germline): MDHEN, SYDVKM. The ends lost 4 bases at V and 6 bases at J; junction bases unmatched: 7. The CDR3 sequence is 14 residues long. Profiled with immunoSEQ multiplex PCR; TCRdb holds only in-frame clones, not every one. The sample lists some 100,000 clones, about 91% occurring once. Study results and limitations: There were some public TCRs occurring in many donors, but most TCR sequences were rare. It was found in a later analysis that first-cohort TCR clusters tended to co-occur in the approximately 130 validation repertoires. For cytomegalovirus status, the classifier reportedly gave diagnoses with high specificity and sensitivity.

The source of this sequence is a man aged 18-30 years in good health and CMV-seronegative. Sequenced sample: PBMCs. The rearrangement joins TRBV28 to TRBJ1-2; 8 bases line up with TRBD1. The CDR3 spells CASSSQDREDGYTF. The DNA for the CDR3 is TGTGCCAGCAGTTCCCAGGACAGGGAGGATGGCTACACCTTC.